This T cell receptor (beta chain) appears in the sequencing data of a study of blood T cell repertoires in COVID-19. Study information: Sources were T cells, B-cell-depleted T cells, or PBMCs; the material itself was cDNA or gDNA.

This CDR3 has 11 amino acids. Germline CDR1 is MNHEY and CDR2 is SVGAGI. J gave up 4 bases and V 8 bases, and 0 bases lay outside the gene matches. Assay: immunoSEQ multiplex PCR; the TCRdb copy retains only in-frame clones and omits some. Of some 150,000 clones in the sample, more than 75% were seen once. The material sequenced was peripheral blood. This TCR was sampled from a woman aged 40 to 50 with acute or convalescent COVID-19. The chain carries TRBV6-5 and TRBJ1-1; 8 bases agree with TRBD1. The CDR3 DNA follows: TGTGCCAGCGGGACAGGCACTGAAGCTTTCTTT. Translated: CASGTGTEAFF.